This T cell receptor beta chain was profiled in a study of beta chain bispecific antibodies for T cell cancers (dated by TCRdb to about 2021). Describing the broader study: Healthy donor T cells were cocultured with T cell leukemia lines and bispecific antibodies, and TRBV sequencing of the surviving cells was then used to measure how much each TRBV family was depleted. Jurkat cells expressed surface TRBV12 (TRBV12-3), and HPB-ALL cells expressed surface TRBV5-5.

This clonotype occurred many times. What antigen it recognizes has not been identified. Base quality data are lacking; no much larger clone is found one base away. T cells were expanded from blood mononuclear cells for around three days with either the anti-CD3 antibody OKT3 or CD3/CD28 Dynabeads. The culture conditions for expanded T cells were RPMI 1640 plus 10% fetal bovine serum, recombinant human IL-2 (approximately 100 IU/ml) and IL-7 (approximately 5.2 ng/ml). For cocultures, approximately 50,000 normal T cells were combined with approximately 50,000 target cells and bispecific antibody in around 100 ul and incubated for approximately 16 hours at 37 degrees C. Each bispecific antibody consisted of two single-chain variable fragments expressed in a single-chain diabody format with a His tag. Healthy human donors supplied the effector T cells, with peripheral blood mononuclear cells isolated from leukapheresis samples using Ficoll density gradient centrifugation.

The research as a whole found: Cross-reactivity of the anti-TRBV5-5 antibody with TRBV5-6 was attributed to high sequence similarity between the two genes. Each sequenced sample mixed leukemia cell line cells with normal T cells, and most targeted TRBV signal came from the leukemia cells rather than normal T cells.

The junction shows trimming of 9 bases on V and 0 bases on J, plus 13 bases between the germline ends. CDR1 and CDR2 were assigned from the germline V gene as SNHLY and FYNNEI. Reading from cysteine to phenylalanine, the CDR3 counts 14 amino acids. CDR3 DNA only is kept here, 42 bases in frame from base 1. The libraries included unique molecular identifier barcodes, and the barcodes were used to quantify clonotypes. Qiagen AllPrep DNA/RNA Micro kits were used to isolate total RNA, and an Agilent TapeStation was used to check RNA quality. TCR beta libraries were constructed by 5' RACE, in which cDNA synthesis was followed by two PCR steps with TCR beta constant-region gene-specific primers. An Illumina MiSeq platform was used to sequence the TCR beta libraries. Under the source paper's analysis protocol: MIGEC, MiXCR and VDJtools were used for read processing. The frequency of each clonotype was calculated as the fraction of all unique molecular identifiers in the sample that belonged to that clonotype. Any TRBV gene that IMGT lists as a pseudogene or open reading frame, and is therefore nonfunctional, such as TRBV1, TRBV12-1 and TRBV21, was left out. TCRdb's own reprocessing of the public reads used fastp at Q25 and MiXCR and kept productive beta chains. Entries are consolidated by CDR3 protein sequence, retaining the most common genes and DNA. The V and J calls were determined by TCRdb, not by the authors. The table for this sample lists just over 20,000 distinct CDR3 sequences; roughly 3% of them were counted only once. The ten largest clones represent over 25% of the sample.

The rearranged chain carries TRBV2 and TRBJ2-3; a tentative D call is TRBD2 (5 bases match). Sequencing was performed on healthy donor T cells cultured with leukemia cells. The receptor was isolated from a human donor in good health. Some clones in this sample may be carry-over from other donors' samples. The nucleotide sequence is TGTGCCAGGACTAACCCACTCAGCACAGATACGCAGTATTTT. It specifies CARTNPLSTDTQYF.